This TCR beta chain is from a study of T cells in localized non-small cell lung cancer. Study-wide results and caveats: Clonality of T cells reached its maximum in uninvolved adjacent lung, surpassing tumor. Across samples, adjacent lung featured a median roughly 60 of the top 100 tumor clones. Longer overall survival associated with higher blood T cell density; shorter survival with higher adjacent-lung clonality. Without multi-region sequencing, intratumor heterogeneity could not be excluded.

Remarks on this clone: Its antigen is still unknown.

This CDR3 is 15 amino acids long. Germline V gene data show CDR1 as MNHNS and CDR2 as SASEGT. V lost 1 base to trimming and J lost 0 bases, with 9 bases between them. Assay used: immunoSEQ multiplex PCR; TCRdb lists only in-frame clones, some missing. The repertoire holds fewer than 40,000 clones, roughly 86% seen once, with 3.5% to 5% in the top ten. The chain has TRBV6-1 and TRBJ1-2; D ambiguous. This TCR derives from a woman aged 35 to 70 with stage III lung adenocarcinoma. The sample was peripheral blood mononuclear cells, taken before any cancer treatment. The CDR3 DNA is TGTGCCAGCAGTGAAGGCCAGAGGGCTAACTATGGCTACACCTTC. Translating it yields CASSEGQRANYGYTF.